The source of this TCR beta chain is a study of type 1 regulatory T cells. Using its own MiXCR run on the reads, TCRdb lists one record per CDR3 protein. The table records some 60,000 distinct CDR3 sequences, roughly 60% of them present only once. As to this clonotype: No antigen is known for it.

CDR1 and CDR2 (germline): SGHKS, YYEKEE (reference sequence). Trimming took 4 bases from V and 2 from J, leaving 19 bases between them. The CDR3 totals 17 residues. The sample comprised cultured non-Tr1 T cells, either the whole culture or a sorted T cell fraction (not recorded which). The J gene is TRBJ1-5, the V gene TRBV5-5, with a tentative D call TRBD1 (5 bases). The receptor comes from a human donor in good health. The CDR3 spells CASSLRSRDRGNQPQHF. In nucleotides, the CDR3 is TGTGCCAGCAGCCTAAGGAGCAGGGATAGGGGCAATCAGCCCCAGCATTTT.